This T cell receptor (beta chain) is from a study of blood T cell repertoires in COVID-19. For the study at large: T cells, B-cell-depleted T cells, or PBMCs provided the cDNA or gDNA that served as material.

The V end lost 4 bases, the J end lost 5 bases, and 13 bases lay between the germline ends. Germline CDR1 reads SGHRS; CDR2 reads YFSETQ. This CDR3 contains 14 residues. The assay was immunoSEQ multiplex PCR, and TCRdb's table has in-frame clones only and misses some. This sample yields 250,000 or so clones, of which approximately 88% are seen a single time; around 3.1% belongs to the top ten. This TCR was recovered from a woman aged 40 to 50 who had been exposed to COVID-19. Sequenced material: PBMCs or T cells enriched from blood (not recorded which). V usage is TRBV5-1 and J usage is TRBJ2-1; D possibly corresponds to TRBD2 (6 bases). CDR3 sequence (DNA): TGCGCCAGCAGCCTCCAGGACTACAACAATGAGCAGTTCTTC. Amino acid sequence: CASSLQDYNNEQFF.